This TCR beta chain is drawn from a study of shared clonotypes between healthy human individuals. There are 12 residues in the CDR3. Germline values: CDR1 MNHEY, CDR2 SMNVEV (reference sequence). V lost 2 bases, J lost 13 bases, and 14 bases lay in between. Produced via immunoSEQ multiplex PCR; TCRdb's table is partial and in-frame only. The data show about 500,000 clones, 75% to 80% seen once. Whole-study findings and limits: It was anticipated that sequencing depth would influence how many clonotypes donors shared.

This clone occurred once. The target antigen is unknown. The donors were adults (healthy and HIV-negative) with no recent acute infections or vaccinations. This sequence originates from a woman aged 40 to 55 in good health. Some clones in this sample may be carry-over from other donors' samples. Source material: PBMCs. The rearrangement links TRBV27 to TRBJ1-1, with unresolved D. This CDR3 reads CASSLRHGEVFF. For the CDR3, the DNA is TGTGCCAGCAGTTTACGTCATGGGGAGGTTTTCTTT.